Each of the 19 T cell receptor beta chains below was sequenced from the same sample in a study of blood T cell repertoires in COVID-19. Method: immunoSEQ multiplex PCR; TCRdb's copy keeps in-frame clones and lacks some. This table holds about 170,000 clones, 80% to 85% found once. Sequencing input: peripheral blood. These receptors were taken from a man in his sixties or seventies with active or convalescent COVID-19.

The gene calls are TRBV5-5 and TRBJ1-2; the D is unclear. This CDR3 region has 12 residues. V lost 0 bases and J lost 6, with 6 bases in between. Germline-derived CDR1 and CDR2 are SGHKS and YYEKEE (reference sequence). CDR3 loop: CASSLGSDGYTF. The CDR3 DNA sequence: TGTGCCAGCAGCTTGGGGAGCGATGGCTACACCTTC.

J is TRBJ2-1 and V is TRBV4-2; 10 bases fit TRBD2. CDR1 LGHNA and CDR2 YNFKEQ come from the germline V gene. The V and J ends lost 2 bases and 4 bases, in that order; junction bases with no gene match: 5. There are 16 residues in the CDR3. CDR3 residues: CASSQSSGSDYNEQFF. The DNA of the CDR3 is TGTGCCAGCAGCCAATCTAGCGGGAGTGATTACAATGAGCAGTTCTTC.

The J gene is TRBJ1-1, the V gene TRBV5-1; D is unresolved. The germline gives CDR1 SGHRS, CDR2 YFSETQ. CDR3 length: 14 residues. Trimming removed 0 bases from V and 0 bases from J, with 6 bases in between. Here the CDR3 DNA reads TGCGCCAGCAGCTTGGGGGCGATGAACACTGAAGCTTTCTTT. Encoded protein: CASSLGAMNTEAFF.

CDR3 DNA: TGCGCCAGCAGTCCTTCCCTGAGGGAGACCCAGTACTTC. This translates into CASSPSLRETQYF. This chain joins TRBV5-1 and TRBJ2-5; D gene ambiguous. This CDR3 spans 13 amino acids. Looked up from germline, CDR1 is SGHRS and CDR2 is YFSETQ. V was shortened by 5 bases and J by 5 bases, with 13 bases between the two germline ends. Using reference TRBV5-1 and TRBJ2-5 for the parts outside the CDR3, the full variable domain is KAGVTQTPRYLIKTRGQQVTLSCSPISGHRSVSWYQQTPGQGLQFLFEYFSETQRNKGNFPGRFSGRQFSNSRSEMNVSTLELGDSALYLCASSPSLRETQYFGPGTRLLVL.

The chain couples TRBV6-5 to TRBJ2-1; D is perhaps TRBD1 (5 bases). Germline V CDR1 and CDR2: MNHEY, SVGAGI. The CDR3 length is 15 residues. V was trimmed by 2 bases and J by 6 bases, leaving 14 bases between them. CDR3 coding DNA: TGTGCCAGCAGTTACAAGGGATTGGGGCGCAATGAGCAGTTCTTC. Amino acids: CASSYKGLGRNEQFF.

This clone was seen a few times. The V and J genes are TRBV7-9 and TRBJ1-5; no clear D gene. CDR1 SEHNR and CDR2 FQNEAQ come from the germline V gene (reference sequence). This CDR3 comprises 14 residues. V was pared by 1 base and J by 5 bases, with 9 bases between. CDR3 loop: CASSLGQVHQPQHF. CDR3 in DNA: TGTGCCAGCAGCTTAGGACAAGTCCATCAGCCCCAGCATTTT.

This clone was detected a few times. V usage is TRBV7-3 and J usage is TRBJ2-7; weak D call: TRBD1 (6 bases). Per the germline V gene, CDR1 is SGHTA and CDR2 is FQGTGA. CDR3 size: 13 residues. Trimming shortened V by 4 bases and J by 3 bases, and 10 bases separated the two germline ends. The DNA of the CDR3 is TGTGCCAGCAGCTCAGGACAGATCTACGAGCAGTACTTC. It codes for CASSSGQIYEQYF.

The chain is built from TRBV5-1 and TRBJ1-2; D is perhaps TRBD1 (5 bases). CDR1 SGHRS and CDR2 YFSETQ come from the germline V gene. Trimming shortened V by 0 bases and J by 4 bases, and 13 bases separated the two germline ends. The CDR3 has 15 residues. CDR3 DNA: TGCGCCAGCAGCTTGGCTGGGGCTACAGGCTATGGCTACACCTTC. Encoded protein: CASSLAGATGYGYTF.

The J gene is TRBJ1-4, the V gene TRBV5-8; 11 bases align to TRBD1. The junction had 6 bases not matched to a gene; V was cut back by 4 bases and J by 10 bases. Germline CDR1 reads SGHTS; CDR2 reads YDEGEE. The CDR3 is 14 amino acids. As DNA, the CDR3 is TGTGCCAGCAGCCCGGACAGGGGGCGCGGAAAACTGTTTTTT. Its translation is CASSPDRGRGKLFF. Using reference TRBV5-8 and TRBJ1-4 for the parts outside the CDR3, the full variable domain is EAGVTQSPTHLIKTRGQQATLRCSPISGHTSVYWYQQALGLGLQFLLWYDEGEERNRGNFPPRFSGRQFPNYSSELNVNALELEDSALYLCASSPDRGRGKLFFGSGTQLSVL.

This sequence joins TRBV5-1 and TRBJ2-6; a possible D gene is TRBD1 (6 bases). The CDR3 totals 15 residues. CDR1 is SGHRS and CDR2 is YFSETQ in the germline V gene. Deletions cut 2 bases from V and 4 bases from J, with 10 bases between. The CDR3 DNA is TGCGCCAGCAGCTTTACAGGGTCCGGGGCCAACGTCCTGACTTTC. It encodes CASSFTGSGANVLTF.

The chain employs TRBV5-1 and TRBJ2-7; tentatively, D is TRBD1 (6 bases). V lost 2 bases, J lost 2 bases, and 11 bases lay in between. Germline V gene lookup returns CDR1 SGHRS and CDR2 YFSETQ. This CDR3 region has 14 residues. The CDR3 region is CASSLLQGTYEQYF. DNA of the CDR3: TGCGCCAGCAGCTTACTCCAGGGGACCTACGAGCAGTACTTC. Using reference TRBV5-1 and TRBJ2-7 for the parts outside the CDR3, the full variable domain is KAGVTQTPRYLIKTRGQQVTLSCSPISGHRSVSWYQQTPGQGLQFLFEYFSETQRNKGNFPGRFSGRQFSNSRSEMNVSTLELGDSALYLCASSLLQGTYEQYFGPGTRLTVT.

The chain couples TRBV24-1 to TRBJ1-1, with 7 bases that match TRBD1. Germline lookup yields CDR1 KGHDR and CDR2 SFDVKD. V was clipped by 7 bases and J by 2 bases; unmatched bases: 9. This CDR3 is built from 15 residues. CDR3 DNA: TGTGCCACCAGGGATACCGGGACAGCTAACACTGAAGCTTTCTTT. Its protein product is CATRDTGTANTEAFF.

This clone was observed a few times. The V and J genes are TRBV10-1 and TRBJ1-2; possibly TRBD1 for D (5 bases). The CDR3 sequence is 15 residues long. The V end lost 3 bases, the J end lost 6 bases, and 17 bases lay between the germline ends. Germline CDR1 is WNHNN and CDR2 is SYGVQD (reference sequence). As DNA, the CDR3 is TGCGCCAGCAGTGACCCAGGGCGCGGGGTGGATGGCTACACCTTC. Its translation is CASSDPGRGVDGYTF.

This rearrangement joins TRBV5-1 to TRBJ2-2, with a weak D call TRBD2 (6 bases). The CDR3 runs to 13 residues. Trimming took 3 bases from V and 5 from J, leaving 8 bases between them. Per germline, CDR1 SGHRS and CDR2 YFSETQ. CDR3 residues: CASSSEGTGELFF. Here the CDR3 DNA reads TGCGCCAGCAGCTCGGAGGGGACCGGGGAGCTGTTTTTT.

The rearrangement links TRBV9 to TRBJ1-4; 12 nucleotides agree with TRBD1. V shed 4 bases and J 6 bases; nucleotides not matched to a gene: 7. The V gene's germline CDR1 is SGDLS and CDR2 YYNGEE. CDR3 length equals 16 residues. CDR3 loop: CASSPGDRGLDEKLFF. The DNA for the CDR3 is TGTGCCAGCAGCCCAGGGGACAGGGGGCTTGATGAAAAACTGTTTTTT.

V usage is TRBV3-1 (or the pseudogene TRBV3-2) and J usage is TRBJ1-2; 8 bases map to TRBD1. The CDR3 has 14 amino acids. Germline CDR1 and CDR2: LGHDT and YNNKEL (reference sequence). The ends lost 2 bases at V and 9 bases at J; junction bases unmatched: 8. The CDR3 DNA is TGTGCCAGCAGCCAATATTCGACAGGGGCGAGCTACACCTTC. This encodes CASSQYSTGASYTF.

Concerning this clone itself: Other DNA sequences within the sample encode an identical CDR3. V gene TRBV5-1 combines with J gene TRBJ1-2; 9 bases are a match to TRBD1. The junction had 4 bases not matched to a gene; V was cut back by 5 bases and J by 2 bases. The CDR3 has 14 amino acids. CDR1 SGHRS and CDR2 YFSETQ come from the germline V gene. For the CDR3, the DNA is TGCGCCAGCAGTGCCGGGACAGGGAACTATGGCTACACCTTC. This codes for CASSAGTGNYGYTF.

The table lists this clone with a count of one. The chain joins TRBV6-5 to TRBJ1-5; unclear D gene. This CDR3 is built from 16 residues. The V gene's germline CDR1 is MNHEY and CDR2 SVGAGI. V was cut by 4 bases and J by 0 bases, with 13 bases left in between. CDR3 region: CASSSMGVISNQPQHF. In DNA form, the CDR3 reads TGTGCCAGCAGTTCCATGGGAGTGATTAGCAATCAGCCCCAGCATTTT.

The J gene is TRBJ2-2, the V gene TRBV11-3; 13 positions agree with TRBD2. The J segment lost 4 bases and the V segment lost 5 bases, leaving 10 bases of the junction unmatched. This CDR3 is built from 18 residues. Germline V gene lookup returns CDR1 SGHNT and CDR2 YENEEA. The CDR3 sequence is CASSKRTSGGPFTGELFF. The DNA for the CDR3 is TGTGCCAGCAGCAAGAGGACTAGCGGGGGCCCCTTCACCGGGGAGCTGTTTTTT.